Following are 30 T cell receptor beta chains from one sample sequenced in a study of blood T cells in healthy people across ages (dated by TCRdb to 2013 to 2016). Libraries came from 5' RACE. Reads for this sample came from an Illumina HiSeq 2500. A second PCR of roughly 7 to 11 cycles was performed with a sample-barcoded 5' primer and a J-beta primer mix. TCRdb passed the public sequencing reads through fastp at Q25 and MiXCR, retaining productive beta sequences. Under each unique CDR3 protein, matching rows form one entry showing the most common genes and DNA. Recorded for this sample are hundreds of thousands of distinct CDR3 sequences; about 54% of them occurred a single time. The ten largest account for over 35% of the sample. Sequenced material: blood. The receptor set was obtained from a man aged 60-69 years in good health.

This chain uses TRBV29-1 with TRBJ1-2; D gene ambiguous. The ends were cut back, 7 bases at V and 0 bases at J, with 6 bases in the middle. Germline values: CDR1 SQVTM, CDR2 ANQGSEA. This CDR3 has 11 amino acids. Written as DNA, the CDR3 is TGCAGCGGCAAGGCTAACTATGGCTACACCTTC. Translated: CSGKANYGYTF.

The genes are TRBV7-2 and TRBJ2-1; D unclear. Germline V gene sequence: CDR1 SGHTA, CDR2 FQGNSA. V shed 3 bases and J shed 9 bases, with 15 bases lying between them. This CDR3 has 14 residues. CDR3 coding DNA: TGTGCCAGCAGCTTTGGCCCAATTCCGGGTGAGCAGTTCTTC. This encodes CASSFGPIPGEQFF.

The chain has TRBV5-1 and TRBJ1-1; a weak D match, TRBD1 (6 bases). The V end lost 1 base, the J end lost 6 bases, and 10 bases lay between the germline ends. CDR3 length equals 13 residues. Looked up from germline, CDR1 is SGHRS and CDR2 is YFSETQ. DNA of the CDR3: TGCGCCAGCAGCTTGTCGGGGGGGCCTGAAGCTTTCTTT. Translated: CASSLSGGPEAFF. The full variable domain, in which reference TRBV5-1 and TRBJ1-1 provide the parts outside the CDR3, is KAGVTQTPRYLIKTRGQQVTLSCSPISGHRSVSWYQQTPGQGLQFLFEYFSETQRNKGNFPGRFSGRQFSNSRSEMNVSTLELGDSALYLCASSLSGGPEAFFGQGTRLTVV.

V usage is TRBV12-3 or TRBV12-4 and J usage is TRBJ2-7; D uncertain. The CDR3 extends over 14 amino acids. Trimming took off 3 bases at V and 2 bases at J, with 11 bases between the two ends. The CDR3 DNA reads TGTGCCAGCAGTTTTAGGACGGGTACCTACGAGCAGTACTTC. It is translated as CASSFRTGTYEQYF.

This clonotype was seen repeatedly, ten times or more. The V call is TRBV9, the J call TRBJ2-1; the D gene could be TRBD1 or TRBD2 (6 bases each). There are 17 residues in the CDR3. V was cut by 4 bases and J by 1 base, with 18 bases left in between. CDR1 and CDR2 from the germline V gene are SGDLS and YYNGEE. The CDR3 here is CASSPRKSGASYNEQFF. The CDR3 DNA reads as TGTGCCAGCAGCCCCAGGAAGTCGGGGGCTTCCTACAATGAGCAGTTCTTC.

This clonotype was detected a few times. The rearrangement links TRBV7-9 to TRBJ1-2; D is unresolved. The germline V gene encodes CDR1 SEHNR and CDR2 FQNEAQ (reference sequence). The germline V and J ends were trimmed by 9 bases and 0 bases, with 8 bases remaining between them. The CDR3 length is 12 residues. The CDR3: CASSTSNYGYTF. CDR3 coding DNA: TGTGCCAGTTCGACTTCTAACTATGGCTACACCTTC. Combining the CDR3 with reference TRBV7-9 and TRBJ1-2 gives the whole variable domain DTGVSQNPRHKITKRGQNVTFRCDPISEHNRLYWYRQTLGQGPEFLTYFQNEAQLEKSRLLSDRFSAERPKGSFSTLEIQRTEQGDSAMYLCASSTSNYGYTFGSGTRLTVV.

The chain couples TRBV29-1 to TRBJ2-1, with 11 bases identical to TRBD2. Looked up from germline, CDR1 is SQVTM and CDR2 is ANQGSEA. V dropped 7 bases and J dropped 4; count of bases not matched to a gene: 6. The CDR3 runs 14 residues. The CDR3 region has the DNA TGCAGCGCCCCGACTAGCGGGACTTACAATGAGCAGTTCTTC. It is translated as CSAPTSGTYNEQFF.

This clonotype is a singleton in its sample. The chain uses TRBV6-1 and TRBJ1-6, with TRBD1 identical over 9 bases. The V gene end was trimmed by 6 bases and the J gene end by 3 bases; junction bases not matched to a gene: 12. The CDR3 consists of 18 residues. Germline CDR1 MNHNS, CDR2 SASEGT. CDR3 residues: CASRPNPQGAIYNSPLHF. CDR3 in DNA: TGTGCCAGCAGACCTAACCCACAGGGGGCAATCTATAATTCACCCCTCCACTTT.

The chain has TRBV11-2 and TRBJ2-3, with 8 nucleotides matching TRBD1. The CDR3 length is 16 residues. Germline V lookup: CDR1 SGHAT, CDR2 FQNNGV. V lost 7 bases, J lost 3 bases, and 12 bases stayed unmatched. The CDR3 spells CASNGPQGVVTDTQYF. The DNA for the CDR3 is TGTGCCAGCAACGGCCCACAGGGGGTCGTGACAGATACGCAGTATTTT.

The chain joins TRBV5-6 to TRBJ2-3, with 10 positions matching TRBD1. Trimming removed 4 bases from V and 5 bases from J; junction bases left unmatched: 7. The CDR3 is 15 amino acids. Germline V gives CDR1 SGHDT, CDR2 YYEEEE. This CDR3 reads CASSPGTGDKDTQYF. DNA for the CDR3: TGTGCCAGCAGCCCGGGGACAGGGGATAAAGATACGCAGTATTTT.

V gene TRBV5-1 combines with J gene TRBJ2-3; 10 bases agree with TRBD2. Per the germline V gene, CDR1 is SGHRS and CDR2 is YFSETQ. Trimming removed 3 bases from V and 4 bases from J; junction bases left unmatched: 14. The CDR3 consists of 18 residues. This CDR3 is CASSSRPPASGGSDTQYF. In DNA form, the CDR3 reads TGCGCCAGCAGCTCCCGGCCCCCGGCTAGCGGGGGTTCAGATACGCAGTATTTT.

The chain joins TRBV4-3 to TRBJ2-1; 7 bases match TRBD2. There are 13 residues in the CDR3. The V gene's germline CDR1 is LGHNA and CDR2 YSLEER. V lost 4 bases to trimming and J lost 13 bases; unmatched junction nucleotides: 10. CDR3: CASSPQLGGFQFF. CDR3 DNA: TGCGCCAGCAGCCCCCAACTGGGGGGGTTCCAGTTCTTC.

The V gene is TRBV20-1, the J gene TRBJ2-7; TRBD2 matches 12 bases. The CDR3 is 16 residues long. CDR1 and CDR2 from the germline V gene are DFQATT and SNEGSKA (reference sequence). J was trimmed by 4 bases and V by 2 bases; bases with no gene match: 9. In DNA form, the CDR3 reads TGCAGTGCTAGACTACGGACTAGCGGGGCATATTACGAGCAGTACTTC. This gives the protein CSARLRTSGAYYEQYF.

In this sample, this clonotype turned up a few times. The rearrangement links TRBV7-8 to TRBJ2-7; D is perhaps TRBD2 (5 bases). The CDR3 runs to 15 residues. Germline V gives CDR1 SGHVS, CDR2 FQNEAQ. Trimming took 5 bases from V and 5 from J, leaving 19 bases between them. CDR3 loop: CASSRLAGNRHEQYF. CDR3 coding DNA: TGTGCCAGCAGCCGCCTCGCGGGCAATAGGCACGAGCAGTACTTC.

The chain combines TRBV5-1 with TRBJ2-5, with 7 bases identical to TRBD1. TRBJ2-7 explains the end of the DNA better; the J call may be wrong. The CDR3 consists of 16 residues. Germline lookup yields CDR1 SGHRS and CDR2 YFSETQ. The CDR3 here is CASSLALTGTPYEQYF. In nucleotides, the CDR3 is TGCGCCAGCAGCTTGGCCTTGACAGGGACCCCCTACGAGCAGTACTTC.

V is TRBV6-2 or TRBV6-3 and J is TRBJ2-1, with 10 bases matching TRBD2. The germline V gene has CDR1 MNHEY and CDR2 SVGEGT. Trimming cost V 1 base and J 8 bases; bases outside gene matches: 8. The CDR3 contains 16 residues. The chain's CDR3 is CASSYWNSGGRDEQFF. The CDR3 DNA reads TGTGCCAGCAGTTACTGGAATAGCGGGGGGCGGGATGAGCAGTTCTTC.

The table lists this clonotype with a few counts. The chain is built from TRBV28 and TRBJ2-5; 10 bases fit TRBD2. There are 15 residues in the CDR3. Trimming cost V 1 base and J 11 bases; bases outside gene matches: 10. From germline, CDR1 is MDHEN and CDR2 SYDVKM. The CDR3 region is CASSLSSSGGQGQYF. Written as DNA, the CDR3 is TGTGCCAGCAGTTTATCGTCTAGCGGGGGCCAGGGACAGTACTTC. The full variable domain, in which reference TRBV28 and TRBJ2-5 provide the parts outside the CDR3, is DVKVTQSSRYLVKRTGEKVFLECVQDMDHENMFWYRQDPGLGLRLIYFSYDVKMKEKGDIPEGYSVSREKKERFSLILESASTNQTSMYLCASSLSSSGGQGQYFGPGTRLLVL.

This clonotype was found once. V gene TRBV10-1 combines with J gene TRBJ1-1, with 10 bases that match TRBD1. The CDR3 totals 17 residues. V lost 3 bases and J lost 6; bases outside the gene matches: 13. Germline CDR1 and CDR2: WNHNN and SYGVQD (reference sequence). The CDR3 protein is CASSEASPGQGLSEAFF. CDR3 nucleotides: TGCGCCAGCAGTGAAGCATCCCCGGGACAGGGGTTATCTGAAGCTTTCTTT.

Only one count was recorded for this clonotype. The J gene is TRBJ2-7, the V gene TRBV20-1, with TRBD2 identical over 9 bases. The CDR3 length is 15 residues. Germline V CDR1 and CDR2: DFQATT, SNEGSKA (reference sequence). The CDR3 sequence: CSAPSKGGGASEQYF. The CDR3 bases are TGCAGCGCCCCCTCGAAAGGCGGGGGGGCCAGTGAGCAGTACTTC.

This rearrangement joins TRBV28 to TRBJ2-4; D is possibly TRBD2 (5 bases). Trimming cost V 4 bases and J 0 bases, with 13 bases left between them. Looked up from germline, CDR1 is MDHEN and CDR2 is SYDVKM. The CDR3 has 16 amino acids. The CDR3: CASSSPGGIAKNIQYF. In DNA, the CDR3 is TGTGCCAGCAGTTCACCCGGAGGTATAGCCAAAAACATTCAGTACTTC.

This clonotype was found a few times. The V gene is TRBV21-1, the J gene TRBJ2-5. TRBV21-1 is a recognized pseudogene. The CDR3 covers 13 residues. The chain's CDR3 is CASTYKTQETQYF. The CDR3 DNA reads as TGTGCCAGCACCTACAAAACGCAAGAGACCCAGTACTTC.

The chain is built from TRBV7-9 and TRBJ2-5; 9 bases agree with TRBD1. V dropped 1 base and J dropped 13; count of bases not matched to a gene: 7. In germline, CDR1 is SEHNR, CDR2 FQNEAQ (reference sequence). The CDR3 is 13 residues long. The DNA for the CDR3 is TGTGCCAGCAGCTTAGGACAGGGGGGACCCCGGTACTTC. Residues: CASSLGQGGPRYF.

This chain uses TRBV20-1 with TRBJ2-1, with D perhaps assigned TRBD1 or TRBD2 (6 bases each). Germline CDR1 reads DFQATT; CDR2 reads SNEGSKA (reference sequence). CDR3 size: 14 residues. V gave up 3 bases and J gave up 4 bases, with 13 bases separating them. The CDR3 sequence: CSASDRGTYNEQFF. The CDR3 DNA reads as TGCAGTGCTAGTGATAGGGGGACTTACAATGAGCAGTTCTTC.

This chain's CDR3 is CASSLDTHNEQFF. For the CDR3, the DNA is TGTGCCAGCAGCCTCGACACCCACAATGAGCAGTTCTTC. The J gene is TRBJ2-1, the V gene TRBV11-2; no clear D gene. Germline values: CDR1 SGHAT, CDR2 FQNNGV. Trimming removed 5 bases at V and 5 bases at J, with 10 bases between. The CDR3 totals 13 residues.

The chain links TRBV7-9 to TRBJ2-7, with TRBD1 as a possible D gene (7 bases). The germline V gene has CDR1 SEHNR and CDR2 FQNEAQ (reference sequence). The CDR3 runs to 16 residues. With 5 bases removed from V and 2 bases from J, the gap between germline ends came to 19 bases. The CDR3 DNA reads TGTGCCAGCAGCACAAAACCAGGGGGGCCAACCTACGAGCAGTACTTC. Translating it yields CASSTKPGGPTYEQYF.

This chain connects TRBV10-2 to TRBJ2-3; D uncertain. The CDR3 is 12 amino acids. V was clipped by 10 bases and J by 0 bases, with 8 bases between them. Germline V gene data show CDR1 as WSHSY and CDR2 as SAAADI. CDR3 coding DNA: TGCGCCACCAAGGCGAGCACAGATACGCAGTATTTT. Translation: CATKASTDTQYF.

The CDR3 DNA reads TGTGCCAGCAGCAGCCAACGCGGACTAGCGGGGGGGCTGCAGTACTTC. Protein product: CASSSQRGLAGGLQYF. The chain is built from TRBV6-5 and TRBJ2-5, with 15 bases fitting TRBD2. Germline V lookup: CDR1 MNHEY, CDR2 SVGAGI. The CDR3 consists of 16 residues. Losses at the gene ends were 6 bases for V and 11 bases for J; bases not matched to a gene: 13.

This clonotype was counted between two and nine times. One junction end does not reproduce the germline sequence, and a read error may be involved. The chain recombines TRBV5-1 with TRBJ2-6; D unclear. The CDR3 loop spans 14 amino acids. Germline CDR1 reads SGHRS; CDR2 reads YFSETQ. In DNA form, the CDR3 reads TGTGCCAGCAGCTTATACTCTGGGGCCAACGTCCTGACTTTC. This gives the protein CASSLYSGANVLTF.

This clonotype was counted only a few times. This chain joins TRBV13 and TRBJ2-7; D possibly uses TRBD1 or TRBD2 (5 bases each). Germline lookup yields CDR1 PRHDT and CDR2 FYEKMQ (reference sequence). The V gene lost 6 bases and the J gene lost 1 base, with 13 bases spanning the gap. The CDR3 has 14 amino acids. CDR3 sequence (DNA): TGTGCCAGCAGGACCCGGGACGGTTCCTACGAGCAGTACTTC. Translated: CASRTRDGSYEQYF.

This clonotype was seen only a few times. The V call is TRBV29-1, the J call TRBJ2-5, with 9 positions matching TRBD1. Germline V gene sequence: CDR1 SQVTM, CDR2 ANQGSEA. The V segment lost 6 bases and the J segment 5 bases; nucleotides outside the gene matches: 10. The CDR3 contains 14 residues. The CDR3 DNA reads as TGCAGCGTCGAACCGACAGGGGGAGGGGAGACCCAGTACTTC. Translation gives CSVEPTGGGETQYF.